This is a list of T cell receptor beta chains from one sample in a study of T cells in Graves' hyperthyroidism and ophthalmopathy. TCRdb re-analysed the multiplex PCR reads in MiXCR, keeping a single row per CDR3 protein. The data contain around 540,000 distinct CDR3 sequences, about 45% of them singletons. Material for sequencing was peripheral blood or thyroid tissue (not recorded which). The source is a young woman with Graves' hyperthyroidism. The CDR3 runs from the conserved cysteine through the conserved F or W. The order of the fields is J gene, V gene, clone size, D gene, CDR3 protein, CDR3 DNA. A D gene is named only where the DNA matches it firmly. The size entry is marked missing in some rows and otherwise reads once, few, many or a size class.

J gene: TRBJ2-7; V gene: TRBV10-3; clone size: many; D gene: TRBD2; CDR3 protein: CAISESSQLAGGYEQYF; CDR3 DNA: TGTGCCATCAGTGAGTCGAGCCAGCTAGCGGGAGGATACGAGCAGTACTTC
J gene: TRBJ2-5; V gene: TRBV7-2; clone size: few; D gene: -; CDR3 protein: CASRRGDQETQYF; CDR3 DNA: TGTGCCAGCAGAAGGGGGGACCAAGAGACCCAGTACTTC
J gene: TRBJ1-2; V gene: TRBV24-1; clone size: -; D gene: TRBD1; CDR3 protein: CATSDTGGGFGYTF; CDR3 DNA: TGTGCCACCAGTGACACAGGGGGCGGTTTCGGCTACACCTTC
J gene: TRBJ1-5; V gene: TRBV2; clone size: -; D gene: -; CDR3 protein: CASSYTDSGSNQPQHF; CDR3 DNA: TGTGCCAGCAGTTACACTGACTCGGGCAGCAATCAGCCCCAGCATTTT
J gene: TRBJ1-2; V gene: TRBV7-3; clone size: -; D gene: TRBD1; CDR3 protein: CASIAQQGGYGYTF; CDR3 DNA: TGTGCCAGCATCGCCCAACAGGGGGGCTATGGCTACACCTTC
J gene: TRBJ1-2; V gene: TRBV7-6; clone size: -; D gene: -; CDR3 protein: CASSLQVYGYTF; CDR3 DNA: TGTGCCAGCAGCTTACAGGTCTATGGCTACACCTTC
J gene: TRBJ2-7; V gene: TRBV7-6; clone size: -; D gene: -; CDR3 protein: CASSLGPGTTYEQYF; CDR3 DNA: TGTGCCAGCAGCTTAGGTCCCGGAACCACCTACGAGCAGTACTTC
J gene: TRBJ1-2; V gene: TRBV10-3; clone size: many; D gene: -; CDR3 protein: CAISEPVGYGYTF; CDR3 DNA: TGTGCCATCAGTGAGCCAGTGGGCTATGGCTACACCTTC
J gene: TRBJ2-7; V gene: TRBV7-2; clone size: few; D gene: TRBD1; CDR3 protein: CASSLVPGGAYEQYF; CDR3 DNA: TGTGCCAGCAGCTTAGTCCCAGGGGGCGCCTACGAGCAGTACTTC
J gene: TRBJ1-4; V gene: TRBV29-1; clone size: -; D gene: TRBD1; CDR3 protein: CSPAPGQTNEKLFF; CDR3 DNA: TGCAGCCCTGCCCCGGGACAGACGAATGAAAAACTGTTTTTT
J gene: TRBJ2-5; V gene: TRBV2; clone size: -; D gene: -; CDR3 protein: CAPTGGETQYF; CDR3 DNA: TGTGCCCCCACAGGTGGTGAGACCCAGTACTTC
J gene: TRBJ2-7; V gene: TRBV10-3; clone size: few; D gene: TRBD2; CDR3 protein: CAIRNEREGRDEQYF; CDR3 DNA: TGTGCCATCAGAAATGAGCGGGAGGGCCGGGACGAGCAGTACTTC
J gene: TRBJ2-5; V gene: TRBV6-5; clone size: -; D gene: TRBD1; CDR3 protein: CAGADEDRGLETQYF; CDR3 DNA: TGTGCCGGCGCCGACGAAGACAGGGGGCTTGAGACCCAGTACTTC
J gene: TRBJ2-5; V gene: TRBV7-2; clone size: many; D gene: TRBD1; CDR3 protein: CASSLPTGDQETQYF; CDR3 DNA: TGTGCCAGCAGCTTACCAACAGGGGACCAAGAGACCCAGTACTTC
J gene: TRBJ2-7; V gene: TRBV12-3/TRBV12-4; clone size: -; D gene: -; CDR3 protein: CASSSVEGDEQYF; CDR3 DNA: TGTGCCAGCAGTTCGGTCGAGGGAGACGAGCAGTACTTC
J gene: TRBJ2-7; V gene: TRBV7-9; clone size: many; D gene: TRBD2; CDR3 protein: CASSFTSGRAYEQYF; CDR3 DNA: TGTGCCAGCAGCTTCACTAGCGGGAGGGCCTACGAGCAGTACTTC